What follows are 18 T cell receptor beta chains derived from one specimen sequenced in a study of blood T cell repertoires in COVID-19. Assay: immunoSEQ multiplex PCR; the TCRdb copy retains only in-frame clones and omits some. The sample shows around 180,000 clones, about 85% of them seen only once. Sequencing was carried out using peripheral blood. Receptors originate from an elderly man with COVID-19, enrolled during active disease.

This clone was seen a single time. The chain joins TRBV4-1 to TRBJ2-5; no clear D gene. Trimming took off 1 base at V and 2 bases at J, with 5 bases between the two ends. CDR1 and CDR2 from the germline V gene are MGHRA and YSYEKL. The CDR3 spans 13 residues. The CDR3 here is CASSQGPQETQYF. The CDR3 bases are TGCGCCAGCAGCCAAGGGCCACAAGAGACCCAGTACTTC.

This chain connects TRBV3-1 (or the pseudogene TRBV3-2) to TRBJ1-2; a possible D gene is TRBD1 (6 bases). This CDR3 has 13 amino acids. V dropped 6 bases and J dropped 8 bases, with 16 bases sitting between them. Germline CDR1 is LGHDT and CDR2 is YNNKEL (reference sequence). The CDR3 region has the DNA TGTGCCAGCAGACGTGGGGGGGCTGGCGGCTACACCTTC. Translated: CASRRGGAGGYTF.

The rearrangement joins TRBV6-5 to TRBJ1-2, with D possibly being TRBD1 (6 bases). Germline assignment: CDR1 MNHEY and CDR2 SVGAGI. V lost 2 bases to trimming and J lost 9 bases, with 19 bases between them. The CDR3 loop spans 15 amino acids. The CDR3, as DNA: TGTGCCAGCAGTTACGGCCGGACAGAAAATTGGAGCTACACCTTC. Its protein is CASSYGRTENWSYTF.

The sample holds one count of this clone. The chain employs TRBV12-5 and TRBJ2-3; 7 bases map to TRBD2. Germline values: CDR1 LGHNT, CDR2 FRNRAP. The trim removed 3 bases at V and 2 bases at J, leaving 5 bases unmatched. CDR3 length: 15 residues. Here the CDR3 reads CASGLGTIDTDTQYF. CDR3 bases: TGTGCTAGTGGTTTAGGGACTATAGACACAGATACGCAGTATTTT. Based on the CDR3 plus reference TRBV12-5 and TRBJ2-3, the full variable domain is DARVTQTPRHKVTEMGQEVTMRCQPILGHNTVFWYRQTMMQGLELLAYFRNRAPLDDSGMPKDRFSAEMPDATLATLKIQPSEPRDSAVYFCASGLGTIDTDTQYFGPGTRLTVL.

The rearrangement joins TRBV5-3 to TRBJ1-5; TRBD1 matches at 8 bases. TRBV5-3 belongs to the ORF category, with a function that is uncertain. The CDR3 is made up of 19 amino acids. Trimming took 7 bases from V and 0 from J; bases not matched to a gene: 18. This CDR3 is CARPNQWRTGLCSNQPQHF. DNA of the CDR3: TGTGCCAGACCTAATCAGTGGCGGACAGGGTTATGTAGCAATCAGCCCCAGCATTTT.

The chain is built from TRBV14 and TRBJ1-2; D not resolved. Germline-derived CDR1 and CDR2 are SGHDN and FVKESK. Trimming took off 0 bases at V and 4 bases at J, with 12 bases between the two ends. This CDR3 has 15 amino acids. CDR3 nucleotide sequence: TGTGCCAGCAGCCAAGAGGGTTTGGAGCCCTATGGCTACACCTTC. Translation: CASSQEGLEPYGYTF.

This clone was seen only once. V usage is TRBV10-2 and J usage is TRBJ1-1; TRBD1 matches 7 bases. Germline V gene sequence: CDR1 WSHSY, CDR2 SAAADI. The CDR3 totals 13 residues. The V gene end was trimmed by 0 bases and the J gene end by 6 bases; junction bases not matched to a gene: 1. CDR3 DNA: TGCGCCAGCAGTGAGTCAGGGGGCGCTGAAGCTTTCTTT. It encodes CASSESGGAEAFF.

V is TRBV4-3 and J is TRBJ2-2; the match to TRBD1 covers 7 bases. V was pared by 5 bases and J by 7 bases, with 7 bases of the junction left unmatched. The germline V gene has CDR1 LGHNA and CDR2 YSLEER. This CDR3 is built from 14 residues. This chain's CDR3 is CASSSRQGFGELFF. For the CDR3, the DNA is TGCGCCAGCAGCTCGCGACAGGGTTTCGGGGAGCTGTTTTTT.

The chain recombines TRBV7-9 with TRBJ1-4; 8 nucleotides match TRBD1. The CDR3 covers 14 residues. Germline V gene sequence: CDR1 SEHNR, CDR2 FQNEAQ (reference sequence). Losses at the gene ends were 7 bases for V and 7 bases for J; bases not matched to a gene: 8. The CDR3 region has the DNA TGTGCCAGCACCCCCCCAGGGGGCACTGAAAAACTGTTTTTT. It translates to CASTPPGGTEKLFF. The variable domain in full, with the rest retrieved from reference TRBV7-9 and TRBJ1-4, is DTGVSQNPRHKITKRGQNVTFRCDPISEHNRLYWYRQTLGQGPEFLTYFQNEAQLEKSRLLSDRFSAERPKGSFSTLEIQRTEQGDSAMYLCASTPPGGTEKLFFGSGTQLSVL.

The chain employs TRBV7-9 and TRBJ2-2; no reliable D call. This CDR3 has 13 residues. Germline lookup yields CDR1 SEHNR and CDR2 FQNEAQ (reference sequence). The V gene lost 5 bases and the J gene lost 2 bases, with 6 bases spanning the gap. The CDR3 is CASSPTNTGELFF. In DNA form, the CDR3 reads TGTGCCAGCAGCCCAACTAACACCGGGGAGCTGTTTTTT.

The V and J genes are TRBV12-2 and TRBJ1-1; the D call in the table, TRBD1, was not verified against the DNA. TRBV12-2 has pseudogene status. The CDR3 covers 13 residues. This chain's CDR3 is CARGFRGNTEAFF. The DNA of the CDR3 is TGTGCAAGGGGCTTTAGGGGGAACACTGAAGCTTTCTTT.

This clone was seen more than once but under ten times. The genes are TRBV5-6 and TRBJ2-7; a possible D gene is TRBD1 (6 bases). V lost 1 base and J 6 bases, leaving 20 bases between the germline ends. CDR1 and CDR2 from the germline V gene are SGHDT and YYEEEE. The CDR3 runs 16 residues. The CDR3: CASSLLSGGAAFEQYF. As DNA, the CDR3 is TGTGCCAGCAGCTTGCTTAGTGGGGGCGCAGCCTTCGAGCAGTACTTC.

The chain carries TRBV6-6 and TRBJ1-2; D is perhaps TRBD1 (5 bases). The CDR3 extends over 13 amino acids. The V and J ends lost 6 bases and 4 bases respectively, with 12 bases between them. The germline V gene has CDR1 MNHNY and CDR2 SVGAGI (reference sequence). For the CDR3, the DNA is TGTGCCAGCAGGCAAGGACAAGCCTATGGCTACACCTTC. It translates to CASRQGQAYGYTF.

V and J are TRBV6-6 and TRBJ2-1; TRBD2 matches at 8 bases. Germline trimming cut 4 bases from V and 9 bases from J; bases unmatched to any gene: 11. The length of the CDR3 is 15 residues. From germline, CDR1 is MNHNY and CDR2 SVGAGI (reference sequence). Written as DNA, the CDR3 is TGTGCCAGCAGTTTTCAAGCGGGGGCTGGGGGTGAGCAGTTCTTC. Translated, it gives CASSFQAGAGGEQFF.

The chain employs TRBV5-4 and TRBJ1-1; D may be TRBD1 (6 bases). Germline V gene lookup returns CDR1 SGHNT and CDR2 YYREEE (reference sequence). The CDR3 has 11 residues. Trimming cost V 4 bases and J 10 bases, with 11 bases left between them. The CDR3 DNA is TGTGCCAGCAGCCAACAGGGATCAGCTTTCTTT. It codes for CASSQQGSAFF.

This sequence joins TRBV10-3 and TRBJ1-5; no definite D call. CDR1 is ENHRY and CDR2 is SYGVKD in the germline V gene. This CDR3 region has 13 residues. The V end lost 2 bases, the J end lost 10 bases, and 12 bases lay between the germline ends. The CDR3 region is CAISEGGRRPQHF. CDR3 coding DNA: TGTGCCATCAGTGAGGGTGGGAGGCGCCCCCAGCATTTT.

Remarks on this clone: The same CDR3 arises from other DNA sequences in this sample as well. This chain uses TRBV5-1 with TRBJ1-2; D is perhaps TRBD1 (6 bases). CDR3 size: 13 residues. The germline V and J ends were trimmed by 4 bases and 3 bases, with 10 bases remaining between them. Germline CDR1 and CDR2: SGHRS and YFSETQ. The CDR3 here is CASSPDRYYGYTF. The CDR3 region has the DNA TGCGCCAGCAGCCCTGACAGGTACTATGGCTACACCTTC.

The chain combines TRBV9 with TRBJ1-6; 7 positions match TRBD1. V dropped 0 bases and J dropped 11; count of bases not matched to a gene: 2. The CDR3 length is 13 residues. Per germline, CDR1 SGDLS and CDR2 YYNGEE. CDR3 sequence reads: CASSVGDRAPLHF. The CDR3 bases are TGTGCCAGCAGCGTAGGAGACAGGGCACCCCTCCACTTT. Combining the CDR3 with reference TRBV9 and TRBJ1-6 gives the whole variable domain DSGVTQTPKHLITATGQRVTLRCSPRSGDLSVYWYQQSLDQGLQFLIQYYNGEERAKGNILERFSAQQFPDLHSELNLSSLELGDSALYFCASSVGDRAPLHFGNGTRLTVT.